This T cell receptor beta chain is drawn from a study of cytomegalovirus exposure and HLA in healthy donors. Study-level findings and limits: Analysis performed later found more than 15,000 TCR beta sequences associated with HLA alleles at 0.05 false discovery rate. In a later analysis, TCR beta V- and J-gene trimming was associated with a missense DCLRE1C variant.

Notes on this clone: Its antigen remains unidentified.

13 Jbeta primers and 60 Vbeta primers were used for the PCR. Clones were sequenced by immunoSEQ multiplex PCR, and TCRdb holds only the in-frame ones, with some missing. In the table there are around 99,000 clones, 69% of which are singletons. V gave up 0 bases and J gave up 0 bases, with 5 bases separating them. The CDR3 consists of 15 residues. Germline V lookup: CDR1 LGHNA, CDR2 YNFKEQ. Unrecorded immune exposures were likely, despite nominal health at sampling. This rearrangement joins TRBV4-2 to TRBJ2-2; D ambiguous. Sequencing was performed on PBMCs. The origin of this receptor is a woman in her 70s in good health and CMV-seropositive. The CDR3 DNA sequence: TGTGCCAGCAGCCAAGAATCCACGAACACCGGGGAGCTGTTTTTT. Protein: CASSQESTNTGELFF.